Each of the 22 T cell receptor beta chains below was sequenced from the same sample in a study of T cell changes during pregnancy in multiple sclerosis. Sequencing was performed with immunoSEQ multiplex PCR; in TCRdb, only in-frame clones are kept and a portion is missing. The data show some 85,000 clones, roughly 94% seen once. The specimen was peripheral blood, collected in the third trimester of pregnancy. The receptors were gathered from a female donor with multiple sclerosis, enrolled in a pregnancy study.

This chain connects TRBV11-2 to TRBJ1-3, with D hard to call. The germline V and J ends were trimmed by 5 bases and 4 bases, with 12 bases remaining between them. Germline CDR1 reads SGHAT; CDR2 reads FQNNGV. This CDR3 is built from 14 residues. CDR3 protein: CASSRQSRGNTIYF. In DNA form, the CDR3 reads TGTGCCAGCAGCCGACAATCGCGAGGAAACACCATATATTTT.

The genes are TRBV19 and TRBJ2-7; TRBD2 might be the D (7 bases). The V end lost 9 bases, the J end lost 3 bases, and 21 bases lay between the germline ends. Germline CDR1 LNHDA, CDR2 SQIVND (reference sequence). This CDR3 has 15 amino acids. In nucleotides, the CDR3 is TGTGCCAGCAGTCTAGGGGGGGGAGGATTCTACGAGCAGTACTTC. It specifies CASSLGGGGFYEQYF.

CDR3 DNA sequence: TGCGCCAGCAGCCAAGTTGCAGGCCCCAAGCGGGAGCAGTACTTC. This translates into CASSQVAGPKREQYF. J is TRBJ2-7 and V is TRBV4-1; possible D gene TRBD2, 5 bases. The CDR3 has 15 amino acids. The germline V and J ends were trimmed by 1 base and 7 bases, with 17 bases remaining between them. Germline CDR1 MGHRA, CDR2 YSYEKL.

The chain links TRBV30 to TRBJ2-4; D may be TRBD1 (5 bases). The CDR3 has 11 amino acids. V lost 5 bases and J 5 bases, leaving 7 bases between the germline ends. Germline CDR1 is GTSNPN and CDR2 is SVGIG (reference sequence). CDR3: CAWDSENIQYF. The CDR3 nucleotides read TGTGCCTGGGACAGCGAAAACATTCAGTACTTC.

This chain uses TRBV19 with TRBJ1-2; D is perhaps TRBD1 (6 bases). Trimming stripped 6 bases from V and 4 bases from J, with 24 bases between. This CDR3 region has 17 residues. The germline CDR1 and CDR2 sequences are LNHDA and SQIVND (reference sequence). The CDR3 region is CASSPTSHDRLAYGYTF. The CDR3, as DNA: TGTGCCAGTAGCCCAACGTCCCATGACAGGCTGGCCTATGGCTACACCTTC.

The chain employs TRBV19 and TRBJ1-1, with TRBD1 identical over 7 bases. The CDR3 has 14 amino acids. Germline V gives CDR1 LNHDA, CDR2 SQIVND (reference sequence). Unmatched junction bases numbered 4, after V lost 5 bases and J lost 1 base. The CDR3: CASSVGTANTEAFF. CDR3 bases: TGTGCCAGTAGTGTTGGGACAGCGAACACTGAAGCTTTCTTT. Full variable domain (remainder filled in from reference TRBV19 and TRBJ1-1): DGGITQSPKYLFRKEGQNVTLSCEQNLNHDAMYWYRQDPGQGLRLIYYSQIVNDFQKGDIAEGYSVSREKKESFPLTVTSAQKNPTAFYLCASSVGTANTEAFFGQGTRLTVV.

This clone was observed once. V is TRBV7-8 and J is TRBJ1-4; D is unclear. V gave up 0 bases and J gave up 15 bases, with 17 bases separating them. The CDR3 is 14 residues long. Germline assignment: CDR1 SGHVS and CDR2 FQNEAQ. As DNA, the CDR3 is TGTGCCAGCAGCTTAGCGGGTTTAGGGAGTCAGTTGTTTTTT. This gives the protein CASSLAGLGSQLFF.

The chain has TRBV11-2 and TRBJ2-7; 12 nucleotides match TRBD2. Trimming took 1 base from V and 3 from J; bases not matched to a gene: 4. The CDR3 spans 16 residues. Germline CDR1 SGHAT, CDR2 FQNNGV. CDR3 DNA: TGTGCCAGCAGCTTAGGCCGACTAGCGGGAGTCTACGAGCAGTACTTC. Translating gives CASSLGRLAGVYEQYF.

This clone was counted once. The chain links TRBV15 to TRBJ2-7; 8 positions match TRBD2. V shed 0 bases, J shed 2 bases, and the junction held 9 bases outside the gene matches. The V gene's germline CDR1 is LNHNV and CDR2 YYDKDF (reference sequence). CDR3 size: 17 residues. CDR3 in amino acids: CATSRDWVAGPTYEQYF. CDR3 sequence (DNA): TGTGCCACCAGCAGAGATTGGGTAGCGGGGCCGACCTACGAGCAGTACTTC.

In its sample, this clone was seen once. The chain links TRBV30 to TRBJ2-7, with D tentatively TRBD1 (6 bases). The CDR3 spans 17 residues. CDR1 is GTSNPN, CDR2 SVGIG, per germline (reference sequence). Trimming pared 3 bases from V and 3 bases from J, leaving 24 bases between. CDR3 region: CAWSGETGRGTGYEQYF. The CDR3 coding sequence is TGTGCCTGGAGCGGAGAAACAGGGCGAGGAACAGGCTACGAGCAGTACTTC.

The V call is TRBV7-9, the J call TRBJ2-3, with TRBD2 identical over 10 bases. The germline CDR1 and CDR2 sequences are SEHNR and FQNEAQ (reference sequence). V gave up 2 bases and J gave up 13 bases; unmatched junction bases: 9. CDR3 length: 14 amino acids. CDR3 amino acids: CASSLRGLAGEKYF. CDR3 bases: TGTGCCAGCAGCTTACGCGGGCTAGCGGGAGAAAAGTATTTT.

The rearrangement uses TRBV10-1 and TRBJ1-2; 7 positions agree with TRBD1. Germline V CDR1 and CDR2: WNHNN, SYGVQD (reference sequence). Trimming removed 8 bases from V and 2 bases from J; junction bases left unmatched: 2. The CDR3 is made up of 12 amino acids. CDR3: CASSTGNYGYTF. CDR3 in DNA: TGCGCCAGCTCGACAGGGAACTATGGCTACACCTTC.

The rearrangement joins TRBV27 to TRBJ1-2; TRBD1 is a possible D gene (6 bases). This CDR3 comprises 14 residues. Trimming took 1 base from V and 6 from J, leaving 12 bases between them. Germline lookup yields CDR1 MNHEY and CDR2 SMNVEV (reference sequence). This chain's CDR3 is CASSLLGGADGYTF. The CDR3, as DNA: TGTGCCAGCAGTTTATTAGGGGGGGCGGATGGCTACACCTTC.

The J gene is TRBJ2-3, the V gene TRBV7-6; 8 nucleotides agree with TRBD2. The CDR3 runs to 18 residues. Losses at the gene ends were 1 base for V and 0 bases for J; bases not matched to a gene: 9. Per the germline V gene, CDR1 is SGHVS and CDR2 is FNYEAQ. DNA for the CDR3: TGTGCCAGCAGCTTAGGAGTAGCGGGGATCCTTAGCACAGATACGCAGTATTTT. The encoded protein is CASSLGVAGILSTDTQYF.

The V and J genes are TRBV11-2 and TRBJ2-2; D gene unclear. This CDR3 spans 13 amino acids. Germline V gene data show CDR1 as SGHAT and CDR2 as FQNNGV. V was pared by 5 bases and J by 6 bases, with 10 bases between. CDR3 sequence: CASSPIVAGELFF. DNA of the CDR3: TGTGCCAGCAGCCCAATAGTCGCCGGGGAGCTGTTTTTT.

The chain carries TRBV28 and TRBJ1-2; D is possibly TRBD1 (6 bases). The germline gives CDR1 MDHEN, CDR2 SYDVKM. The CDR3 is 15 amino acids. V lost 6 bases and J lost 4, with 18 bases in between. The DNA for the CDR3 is TGTGCCAGCAGCCAAGCGGGGGCGACCGGCTATGGCTACACCTTC. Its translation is CASSQAGATGYGYTF.

The CDR3: CASSLGSANYGYTF. CDR3 bases: TGCGCCAGCAGCTTAGGGAGCGCAAACTATGGCTACACCTTC. The rearrangement links TRBV5-1 to TRBJ1-2, with D hard to call. This CDR3 spans 14 amino acids. Germline V CDR1 and CDR2: SGHRS, YFSETQ. V lost 2 bases, J lost 2 bases, and 10 bases lay in between.

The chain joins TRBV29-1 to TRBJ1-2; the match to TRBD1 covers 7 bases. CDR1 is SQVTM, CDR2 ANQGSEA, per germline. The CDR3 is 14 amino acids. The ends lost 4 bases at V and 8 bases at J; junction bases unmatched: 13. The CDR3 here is CSVAVDNRGGGYTF. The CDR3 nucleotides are TGCAGCGTTGCGGTGGACAACAGGGGTGGAGGCTACACCTTC.

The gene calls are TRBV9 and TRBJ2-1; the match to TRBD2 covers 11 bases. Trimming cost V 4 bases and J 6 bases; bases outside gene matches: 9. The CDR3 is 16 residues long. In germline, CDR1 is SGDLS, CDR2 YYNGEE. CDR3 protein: CASSPEGLADGNEQFF. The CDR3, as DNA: TGTGCCAGCAGCCCAGAGGGACTAGCGGACGGCAATGAGCAGTTCTTC. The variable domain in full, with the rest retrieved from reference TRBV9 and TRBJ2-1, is DSGVTQTPKHLITATGQRVTLRCSPRSGDLSVYWYQQSLDQGLQFLIQYYNGEERAKGNILERFSAQQFPDLHSELNLSSLELGDSALYFCASSPEGLADGNEQFFGPGTRLTVL.

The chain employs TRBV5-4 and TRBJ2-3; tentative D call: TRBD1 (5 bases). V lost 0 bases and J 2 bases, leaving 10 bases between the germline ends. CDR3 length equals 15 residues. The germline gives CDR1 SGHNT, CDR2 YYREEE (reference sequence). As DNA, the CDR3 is TGTGCCAGCAGCTTGGGACAGATAGTCACAGATACGCAGTATTTT. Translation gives CASSLGQIVTDTQYF. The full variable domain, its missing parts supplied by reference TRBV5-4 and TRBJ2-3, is ETGVTQSPTHLIKTRGQQVTLRCSSQSGHNTVSWYQQALGQGPQFIFQYYREEENGRGNFPPRFSGLQFPNYSSELNVNALELDDSALYLCASSLGQIVTDTQYFGPGTRLTVL.

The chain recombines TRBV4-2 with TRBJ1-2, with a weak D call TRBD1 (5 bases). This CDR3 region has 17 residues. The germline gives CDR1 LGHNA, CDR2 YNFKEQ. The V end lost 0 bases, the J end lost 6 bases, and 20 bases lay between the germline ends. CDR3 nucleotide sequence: TGTGCCAGCAGCCAAGATCCAGGAGGGACCATATCCGATGGCTACACCTTC. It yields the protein CASSQDPGGTISDGYTF.

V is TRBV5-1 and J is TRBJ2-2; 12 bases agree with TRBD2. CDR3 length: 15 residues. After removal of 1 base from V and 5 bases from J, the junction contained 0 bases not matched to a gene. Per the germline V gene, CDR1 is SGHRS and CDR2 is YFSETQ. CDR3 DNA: TGCGCCAGCAGCTTGACTAGCGGGAGGACCGGGGAGCTGTTTTTT. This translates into CASSLTSGRTGELFF.